These 11 T cell receptor beta chains came from one sample sequenced in a study of cytomegalovirus exposure and HLA in healthy donors. The PCR employed 60 Vbeta primers together with 13 Jbeta primers. Sequencing was performed with immunoSEQ multiplex PCR; in TCRdb, only in-frame clones are kept and a portion is missing. The table records fewer than 200,000 clones, over 60% of them present only once. What was sequenced was PBMCs. The receptors originated from a middle-aged man in good health and CMV-seropositive.

V is TRBV5-6 and J is TRBJ2-7; D possibly corresponds to TRBD1 (5 bases). The V gene's germline CDR1 is SGHDT and CDR2 YYEEEE. Trimming removed 4 bases at V and 4 bases at J, with 18 bases between. The CDR3 is made up of 15 amino acids. The CDR3 region has the DNA TGTGCCAGCAGCGCGTATTATGGACATCCTTACGAGCAGTACTTC. Its translation is CASSAYYGHPYEQYF.

The chain uses TRBV13 and TRBJ2-1, with 8 bases identical to TRBD1. Germline CDR1 reads PRHDT; CDR2 reads FYEKMQ (reference sequence). Trimming took 5 bases from V and 2 from J; bases not matched to a gene: 8. This CDR3 contains 16 residues. CDR3 sequence reads: CASSEKQGGPYNEQFF. Here the CDR3 DNA reads TGTGCCAGCAGCGAGAAACAGGGGGGACCCTACAATGAGCAGTTCTTC.

The rearrangement joins TRBV28 to TRBJ2-7; no reliable D call. Trimming cost V 5 bases and J 11 bases, with 19 bases left between them. The V gene's germline CDR1 is MDHEN and CDR2 SYDVKM. The CDR3 consists of 13 residues. CDR3 sequence (DNA): TGTGCCAGCAGTCCTTCGGTGCCCCCTACTAAGTACTTC. As protein: CASSPSVPPTKYF.

The V gene is TRBV6-1, the J gene TRBJ2-3, with 10 bases aligning to TRBD2. V lost 2 bases and J lost 2; bases outside the gene matches: 13. The CDR3 has 19 residues. Germline lookup yields CDR1 MNHNS and CDR2 SASEGT. CDR3 amino acids: CASSERGGTSGIFTDTQYF. The CDR3 coding sequence is TGTGCCAGCAGTGAAAGAGGGGGAACTAGCGGGATTTTCACAGATACGCAGTATTTT.

The rearrangement joins TRBV7-2 to TRBJ1-4; 10 bases line up with TRBD1. V gave up 3 bases and J gave up 7 bases; unmatched junction bases: 14. The V gene's germline CDR1 is SGHTA and CDR2 FQGNSA. CDR3 length: 18 residues. DNA of the CDR3: TGTGCCAGCAGCTTCTCCGCGGGACAGGGGAGGGGTGGTGAAAAACTGTTTTTT. It specifies CASSFSAGQGRGGEKLFF.

The chain joins TRBV4-1 to TRBJ1-2; weak D call: TRBD1 (5 bases). The CDR3 runs 14 residues. In germline, CDR1 is MGHRA, CDR2 YSYEKL. The ends were cut back, 2 bases at V and 7 bases at J, with 14 bases in the middle. As DNA, the CDR3 is TGCGCCAGCAGCCAAAACCAAGGGGTCGGTGGCTACACCTTC. This codes for CASSQNQGVGGYTF.

The chain joins TRBV18 to TRBJ1-4, with D perhaps TRBD1 (5 bases). Trimming stripped 3 bases from V and 4 bases from J, with 18 bases between. The CDR3 has 17 amino acids. Germline CDR1 is KGHSH and CDR2 is LQKENI. The DNA for the CDR3 is TGTGCCAGCTCACCTAGGGCATCCTTGGGGCTTAATGAAAAACTGTTTTTT. This encodes CASSPRASLGLNEKLFF.

V gene TRBV11-2 combines with J gene TRBJ2-3; D is ambiguous. The length of the CDR3 is 14 residues. V was cut by 6 bases and J by 3 bases, with 13 bases left in between. Germline V CDR1 and CDR2: SGHAT, FQNNGV. The CDR3 reads CASSSPTATDTQYF. DNA of the CDR3: TGTGCCAGCAGTTCCCCGACTGCAACAGATACGCAGTATTTT.

The genes are TRBV13 and TRBJ2-2; 7 bases agree with TRBD1. Germline V gives CDR1 PRHDT, CDR2 FYEKMQ (reference sequence). This CDR3 comprises 18 residues. V shed 1 base and J 6 bases; nucleotides not matched to a gene: 14. CDR3 coding DNA: TGTGCCAGCAGCTTAGTCGGTCCGTTGACAGGGTACTCCGGGGAGCTGTTTTTT. This translates into CASSLVGPLTGYSGELFF.

This chain links TRBV5-6 with TRBJ2-5, with TRBD2 identical over 14 bases. Germline CDR1 SGHDT, CDR2 YYEEEE. The length of the CDR3 is 17 residues. The junction had 8 bases not matched to a gene; V was cut back by 4 bases and J by 3 bases. The CDR3 DNA reads as TGTGCCAGCAGCCTACGACTAGCGGGAGGGCCGGAAGAGACCCAGTACTTC. Translation gives CASSLRLAGGPEETQYF.

This clone was detected a few times. The V and J genes are TRBV28 and TRBJ2-3, with unresolved D. Germline CDR1 MDHEN, CDR2 SYDVKM. V lost 2 bases and J 6 bases, leaving 12 bases between the germline ends. The CDR3 has 14 amino acids. CDR3: CASSLIGIGDTQYF. CDR3 DNA sequence: TGTGCCAGCAGTTTAATTGGTATCGGGGATACGCAGTATTTT.